This record looks at one T cell receptor (beta chain) sequence and its context. What it binds is not known. The data are from a study of Ad26.COV2.S vaccination and SARS-CoV-2 variants. Turning to the study itself: The COV1001 Ad26.COV2.S trial arm included the donor.

Here immunoSEQ multiplex PCR was the method, and the copy in TCRdb shows in-frame clones only, minus some. Here the sample spans around 380,000 clones, approximately 90% being singletons. This CDR3 is built from 11 residues. Trimming left V 6 bases short and J 10 bases short, with 12 bases between. The germline V gene encodes CDR1 SNHLY and CDR2 FYNNEI. Points from the study as a whole: Analyses that measured TCR breadth and depth may have underestimated total T cell responses. Responses of spike-specific T cells (both CD8+ and CD4+) reportedly showed substantial breadth after vaccination.

Described treatment: approximately 18 received Ad26.COV2.S at low or high dose, single or two shots; roughly 5 received placebo; per-sample allocation not given. Day 63 following the first vaccine or placebo injection was when the samples were taken. Recruitment in Boston yielded a donor of adult age, 18-55 years. The chain employs TRBV2 and TRBJ1-2; no definite D call. The material was peripheral blood, obtained in a trial of Ad26.COV2.S vaccine versus placebo. This clonotype was sampled from a person between 18 and 59 years old who received the Ad26.COV2.S COVID-19 vaccine or a placebo. DNA of the CDR3: TGTGCCAGCAGCGAGGACGGAGCCTACACCTTC. Translated, it gives CASSEDGAYTF.